This passage covers 17 T cell receptor beta chains from one sample sequenced in a study of T cells in Graves' hyperthyroidism and ophthalmopathy. Amplified TCR beta CDR3 regions derived from RNA transcripts. The TCR CDR3 was amplified in a first-round RT-PCR using the HTBI primer set. TCRdb ran MiXCR on the multiplex PCR reads and lists one entry per CDR3 protein. The repertoire holds approximately 370,000 distinct CDR3 sequences, with roughly a sixth as singletons. What was sequenced was blood. The receptors come from a young woman with Graves' hyperthyroidism that later progressed to Graves' ophthalmopathy.

This clonotype was counted many times. The gene calls are TRBV24-1 and TRBJ1-1, with no clear D. Germline-derived CDR1 and CDR2 are KGHDR and SFDVKD. The V and J ends lost 3 bases and 4 bases respectively, with 8 bases between them. The length of the CDR3 is 13 residues. As DNA, the CDR3 is TGTGCCACCAGTGATCCACTGACCACTGAAGCTTTCTTT. Its protein product is CATSDPLTTEAFF.

This clonotype was seen at least ten times. The V and J genes are TRBV28 and TRBJ2-7; D unclear. Trimming cost V 3 bases and J 2 bases, with 2 bases left between them. The CDR3 has 11 residues. Germline CDR1 and CDR2: MDHEN and SYDVKM. The CDR3: CASSFAYEQYF. The CDR3, as DNA: TGTGCCAGCAGTTTTGCCTACGAGCAGTACTTC. Full variable domain (missing parts from reference TRBV28 and TRBJ2-7): DVKVTQSSRYLVKRTGEKVFLECVQDMDHENMFWYRQDPGLGLRLIYFSYDVKMKEKGDIPEGYSVSREKKERFSLILESASTNQTSMYLCASSFAYEQYFGPGTRLTVT.

Ten or more counts support this clonotype. The chain joins TRBV20-1 to TRBJ1-1; unclear D gene. Trimming took 1 base from V and 0 from J, leaving 6 bases between them. Germline V gene sequence: CDR1 DFQATT, CDR2 SNEGSKA (reference sequence). The CDR3 runs to 13 residues. The CDR3 nucleotides are TGCAGTGCTAGAGTAGTGCTGAACACTGAAGCTTTCTTT. The encoded protein is CSARVVLNTEAFF.

The rearrangement links TRBV6-2 or TRBV6-3 to TRBJ2-7; 7 bases fit TRBD1. Germline V gene sequence: CDR1 MNHEY, CDR2 SVGEGT. Germline trimming cut 3 bases from V and 7 bases from J; bases unmatched to any gene: 9. The CDR3 spans 14 residues. Here the CDR3 reads CASSYPRTGREQYF. CDR3 bases: TGTGCCAGCAGTTATCCCCGGACAGGACGGGAGCAGTACTTC.

This clonotype was seen repeatedly, ten times or more. The V call is TRBV25-1, the J call TRBJ2-7, with TRBD1 as a possible D gene (7 bases). Germline assignment: CDR1 MGHDK and CDR2 SYGVNS. The CDR3 contains 15 residues. The germline V and J ends were trimmed by 4 bases and 3 bases, with 16 bases remaining between them. CDR3 loop: CASSARQGLYYEQYF. The CDR3 nucleotides read TGTGCCAGCAGTGCCAGACAGGGACTTTACTACGAGCAGTACTTC.

The sample holds many counts of this clonotype. The chain employs TRBV12-5 and TRBJ2-7; unclear D gene. V was trimmed by 6 bases and J by 6 bases, leaving 15 bases between them. CDR1 and CDR2 from the germline V gene are LGHNT and FRNRAP. This CDR3 has 13 residues. CDR3 bases: TGTGCTAGTGGCTATTCGGTTCATTCCGAGCAGTACTTC. Translated, it gives CASGYSVHSEQYF.

This clonotype was counted many times. The genes are TRBV6-5 and TRBJ2-2; D is unresolved. CDR3 length: 19 amino acids. Germline V gives CDR1 MNHEY, CDR2 SVGAGI. V gave up 0 bases and J gave up 3 bases, with 20 bases separating them. This CDR3 reads CASSYSRGKVGKYTGELFF. The DNA of the CDR3 is TGTGCCAGCAGTTACTCGAGAGGAAAGGTGGGGAAGTACACCGGGGAGCTGTTTTTT.

This clonotype was seen repeatedly, ten times or more. V and J are TRBV5-1 and TRBJ2-1, with 8 bases identical to TRBD2. The ends lost 0 bases at V and 8 bases at J; junction bases unmatched: 4. The CDR3 runs 14 residues. The germline V gene has CDR1 SGHRS and CDR2 YFSETQ. The chain's CDR3 is CASSLGTSLYEQFF. CDR3 coding DNA: TGCGCCAGCAGCTTGGGGACTAGCCTCTATGAGCAGTTCTTC. Full variable domain (remainder filled in from reference TRBV5-1 and TRBJ2-1): KAGVTQTPRYLIKTRGQQVTLSCSPISGHRSVSWYQQTPGQGLQFLFEYFSETQRNKGNFPGRFSGRQFSNSRSEMNVSTLELGDSALYLCASSLGTSLYEQFFGPGTRLTVL.

This chain uses TRBV12-3 or TRBV12-4 with TRBJ1-4, with 7 bases aligning to TRBD1. This CDR3 comprises 15 residues. With 2 bases clipped from V and 8 bases from J, the junction kept 8 bases outside the gene matches. This CDR3 is CASSLTGQFGEKLFF. Here the CDR3 DNA reads TGTGCCAGCAGTTTAACGGGACAGTTCGGGGAAAAACTGTTTTTT.

This clonotype was recorded many times. CDR3 coding DNA: TGTGCCACCAGTGGACAGGGGGAGACAGATACGCAGTATTTT. Translated, it gives CATSGQGETDTQYF. V is TRBV24-1 and J is TRBJ2-3, with 9 bases identical to TRBD1. Per germline, CDR1 KGHDR and CDR2 SFDVKD. Trimming cost V 5 bases and J 3 bases; bases outside gene matches: 2. CDR3 size: 14 residues.

This clonotype was recorded many times. The chain carries TRBV28 and TRBJ2-1; 11 bases line up with TRBD1. Losses at the gene ends were 6 bases for V and 9 bases for J; bases not matched to a gene: 4. The CDR3 totals 13 residues. The germline gives CDR1 MDHEN, CDR2 SYDVKM. CDR3 residues: CASRWTGGIEQFF. The DNA for the CDR3 is TGTGCCAGCAGATGGACAGGGGGCATTGAGCAGTTCTTC.

This clonotype was seen at least ten times. The CDR3 DNA reads as TGTGCCAGCAGCTTGGCTAGCGCTAGCACAGATACGCAGTATTTT. Encoded protein: CASSLASASTDTQYF. V and J are TRBV5-6 and TRBJ2-3; possibly TRBD2 for D (6 bases). The germline CDR1 and CDR2 sequences are SGHDT and YYEEEE. This CDR3 spans 15 amino acids. With 0 bases removed from V and 0 bases from J, the gap between germline ends came to 8 bases.

Notes on this clonotype: The germline gene is not matched at one end of the junction; a read error may be the cause. This rearrangement joins TRBV4-1 to TRBJ2-7; D is uncertain. Per germline, CDR1 MGHRA and CDR2 YSYEKL. CDR3 size: 14 residues. CDR3 loop: CASNQDGYSYEQYF. CDR3 in DNA: TGCGCCAGCAACCAAGATGGGTATTCCTACGAGCAGTACTTC.

This clonotype was detected only a few times. The CDR3 DNA reads TGTGCCAGCAGCCAAGACGCCTACCAAGCGGGAGGGCCCGGGGAGCTGTTTTTT. Translating it yields CASSQDAYQAGGPGELFF. The chain combines TRBV4-2 with TRBJ2-2; 10 bases map to TRBD2. This CDR3 has 18 residues. Losses at the gene ends were 0 bases for V and 6 bases for J; bases not matched to a gene: 10. CDR1 and CDR2 (germline): LGHNA, YNFKEQ.

The genes are TRBV6-2 or TRBV6-3 and TRBJ2-5, with D possibly TRBD1 on 6 matching bases. The CDR3 has 15 residues. CDR1 and CDR2 from the germline V gene are MNHEY and SVGEGT. Trimming pared 5 bases from V and 1 base from J, leaving 14 bases between. The CDR3 coding sequence is TGTGCCAGCAGTGTCCAGGGGACGGCCCAAGAGACCCAGTACTTC. It codes for CASSVQGTAQETQYF.

This clonotype occurred many times. The chain is built from TRBV10-3 and TRBJ2-2; TRBD2 is a possible D gene (5 bases). Between the trimmed V and J ends, which lost 3 bases and 1 base, there was a span of 9 bases. Per germline, CDR1 ENHRY and CDR2 SYGVKD. The CDR3 runs to 15 residues. The CDR3 is CAISDSRVNTGELFF. The CDR3 nucleotides read TGTGCCATCAGTGACTCGAGGGTGAACACCGGGGAGCTGTTTTTT.

This clonotype was observed at least ten times. The genes are TRBV19 and TRBJ2-7; D ambiguous. CDR3 size: 14 residues. The V gene's germline CDR1 is LNHDA and CDR2 SQIVND (reference sequence). The germline V and J ends were trimmed by 5 bases and 2 bases, with 13 bases remaining between them. The CDR3 nucleotides are TGTGCCAGTAGTTTGGCAGGCGAAACCTACGAGCAGTACTTC. It specifies CASSLAGETYEQYF.